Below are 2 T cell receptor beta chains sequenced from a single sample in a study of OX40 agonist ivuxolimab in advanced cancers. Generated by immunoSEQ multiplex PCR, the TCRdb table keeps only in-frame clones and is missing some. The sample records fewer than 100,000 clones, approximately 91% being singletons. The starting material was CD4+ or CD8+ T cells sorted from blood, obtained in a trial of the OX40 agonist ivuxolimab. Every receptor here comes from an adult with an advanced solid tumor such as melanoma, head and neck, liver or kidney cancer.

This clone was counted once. The CDR3 protein is CASSVLPTGAVYGYTF. The CDR3 nucleotides are TGTGCCAGCAGTGTTTTACCTACAGGGGCCGTCTATGGCTACACCTTC. The V gene is TRBV27, the J gene TRBJ1-2; 7 bases match TRBD1. V gave up 5 bases and J gave up 4 bases; unmatched junction bases: 13. The CDR3 spans 16 residues. CDR1 MNHEY and CDR2 SMNVEV come from the germline V gene (reference sequence).

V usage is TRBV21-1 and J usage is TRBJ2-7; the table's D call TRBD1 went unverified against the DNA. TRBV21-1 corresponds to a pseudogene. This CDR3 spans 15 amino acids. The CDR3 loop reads CASSNLPGQGDEQYF. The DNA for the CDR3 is TGTGCCAGCAGCAACTTACCGGGACAGGGTGACGAGCAGTACTTC.